These T cell receptor beta chains were read from a single sample in a study of cytotoxic CD8 clonotypes in ibrutinib-treated CLL. Clones were sequenced by immunoSEQ multiplex PCR, and TCRdb holds only the in-frame ones, with some missing. The sample has about 70,000 clones; about nine tenths are singletons. The specimen was PBMCs, collected after 12 months of ibrutinib treatment. Receptors were obtained from a human donor with chronic lymphocytic leukemia. CDR3s include the opening cysteine and the closing phenylalanine or tryptophan. The order of the fields is J gene, D gene, V gene, CDR3 protein. The D gene is left open where the match is weak.

TRBJ1-4	-	TRBV27	CASSLIGQYEKLFF
TRBJ2-7	-	TRBV19	CASSYQDAYEQYF
TRBJ1-2	-	TRBV29-1	CSVLSGNYGYTF
TRBJ1-5	-	TRBV6-5	CASSLGPRGNQPQHF
TRBJ1-1	-	TRBV5-6	CASNMMGRMNTEAFF
TRBJ2-3	TRBD2	TRBV7-2	CASRRTSGSLDTQYF
TRBJ1-5	TRBD1	TRBV30	CAWSTERTGSQHF
TRBJ2-1	TRBD1	TRBV30	CAWSFRTGYDEQFF
TRBJ2-3	TRBD2	TRBV6-5	CASSSTEAGRSDTQYF
TRBJ1-3	-	TRBV4-3	CASSQVDGGNTIYF
TRBJ2-7	-	TRBV18	CASEGGTYEQYF
TRBJ2-1	-	TRBV19	CASRGMGINEQFF
TRBJ2-7	-	TRBV4-1	CASSQVDGTYEQYF
TRBJ2-7	-	TRBV14	CASSSSRVEQYF
TRBJ2-3	-	TRBV4-1	CASSQEPLLDTQYF
TRBJ2-3	-	TRBV2	CASASESTGTDTQYF
-	TRBD1	TRBV11-1	CASTLGLGQGISYEQYF
TRBJ2-7	TRBD2	TRBV11-3	CASSSLAGVYEQYF
TRBJ1-5	TRBD1	TRBV6-1	CASVEDRDYNQPQHF
TRBJ1-2	TRBD1	TRBV11-2	CASSSVQGPGGYTF
TRBJ2-5	-	TRBV7-5	CVRRHINVGLAGGTETQYF
TRBJ1-4	TRBD1	TRBV4-2	CASSPQPGTGGEKLFF
TRBJ2-7	-	TRBV7-8	CASSLGVSDRQVLPSYEQYF